This T cell receptor (beta chain) stems from a study of blood T cell repertoires in COVID-19. Whole-study context: Researchers got acute and convalescent COVID-19 samples from the United States, Italy and Spain. Nucleic acid was either cDNA or gDNA, and it came from T cells, B-cell-depleted T cells, or PBMCs.

Per the study methods: Reference gene primer amplification in the assay estimated nucleated cell counts. Here immunoSEQ multiplex PCR was the method, and the copy in TCRdb shows in-frame clones only, minus some. V and J calls and clone size are those listed in that table; D and trimming were worked out from the DNA. Found here are 200,000 to 250,000 clones, approximately 83% of them singletons; the top ten hold roughly 3%. V was clipped by 8 bases and J by 1 base, with 9 bases between them. The CDR3 is made up of 13 amino acids. Per the germline V gene, CDR1 is SNHLY and CDR2 is FYNNEI. This sequence originates from a woman in her twenties or thirties who had recovered from COVID-19. What was sequenced was peripheral blood. This chain joins TRBV2 and TRBJ1-3; no firm D call. CDR3 protein: CASGAESGNTIYF. DNA of the CDR3: TGTGCCAGCGGCGCGGAGTCTGGAAACACCATATATTTT.